The text below deals with one T cell receptor (beta chain). Its antigen is currently unknown. The sample comes from a study of CD8 T cells in Susac syndrome. Points from the study as a whole: It was acknowledged by the study that relatively few individuals were included in its TCR sequencing and HLA analysis.

The controls, all healthy donors, were matched for age and sex. A quantity of roughly 0.5 to 1 ug RNA underwent reverse transcription using random hexamers. An immunoSEQ multiplex PCR generated amplified TCR beta CDR3 products spanning 54 Vbeta and 13 Jbeta. TCRdb re-called the immunoSEQ multiplex PCR reads through MiXCR, storing one row per CDR3 protein. Among roughly 130,000 distinct CDR3 sequences listed, 90% to 95% were seen once. Deletions cut 1 base from V and 0 bases from J, with 10 bases between. The CDR3 totals 15 residues. Germline loops: CDR1 SQVTM, CDR2 ANQGSEA. Sequenced sample: CD4+ T cells from PBMCs. The TCR was taken from a human donor in good health. J is TRBJ2-1 and V is TRBV29-1; D unclear. CDR3 amino acids: CSVEVGSSSYNEQFF. CDR3 in DNA: TGCAGCGTTGAAGTGGGTAGCAGCTCCTACAATGAGCAGTTCTTC.